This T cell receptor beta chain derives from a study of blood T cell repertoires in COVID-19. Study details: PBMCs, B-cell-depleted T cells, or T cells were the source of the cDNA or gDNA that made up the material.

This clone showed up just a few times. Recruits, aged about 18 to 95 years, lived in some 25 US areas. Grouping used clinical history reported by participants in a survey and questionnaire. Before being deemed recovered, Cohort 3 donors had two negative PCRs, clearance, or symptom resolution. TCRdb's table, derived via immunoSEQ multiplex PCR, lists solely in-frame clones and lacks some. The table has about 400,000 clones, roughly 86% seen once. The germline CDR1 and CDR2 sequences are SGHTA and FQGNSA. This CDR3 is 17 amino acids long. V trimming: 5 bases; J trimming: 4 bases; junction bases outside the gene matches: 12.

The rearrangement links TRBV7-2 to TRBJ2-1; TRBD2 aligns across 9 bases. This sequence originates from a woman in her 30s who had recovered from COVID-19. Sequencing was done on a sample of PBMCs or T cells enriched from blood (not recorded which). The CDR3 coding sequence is TGTGCCAGCAGCCTTAGATTTTCTAGCGGGGTTTACAATGAGCAGTTCTTC. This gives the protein CASSLRFSSGVYNEQFF.